This T cell receptor beta chain stems from a study of T cell repertoires in cytomegalovirus infection. The CDR3 length is 15 residues. V was shortened by 5 bases and J by 5 bases, with 17 bases between the two germline ends. In germline, CDR1 is SEHNR, CDR2 FQNEAQ (reference sequence). TCRdb fed the reads into MiXCR, producing one record per CDR3 protein. The sample has tens of thousands of distinct CDR3 sequences, 25% to 30% seen once. Comment on this clonotype: Its antigen remains unidentified.

The J gene is TRBJ2-3, the V gene TRBV7-9, with D possibly TRBD2 on 6 matching bases. The sequence was collected from a human donor in good health (CMV status not recorded). Some clones in this sample may be carry-over from other donors' samples. Sequencing used CD8+ T cells from cultured PBMCs, obtained from culture after CMV antigen stimulation. CDR3 loop: CASSLGGSRRDTQYF. Written as DNA, the CDR3 is TGTGCCAGCAGCCTGGGAGGCAGCCGGAGAGATACGCAGTATTTT.